The clone carrying this T cell receptor beta chain was observed once. This CDR3 comprises 16 residues. Germline CDR1 SGHTA, CDR2 FQGNSA. Trimming took 0 bases from V and 6 from J, leaving 12 bases between them. Authors' methods: By means of reference gene primer amplification, nucleated cell counts were estimated. The repertoire was sequenced with immunoSEQ multiplex PCR; TCRdb's copy has only in-frame clones and lacks some. The D gene and trimming were derived from the DNA, and the V and J assignments and clone size from that table. The repertoire has 200,000 to 300,000 clones, around nine tenths of them found once; the top ten carry about 1.7%. This sample was included in a study of blood T cell repertoires in COVID-19. In the study overall: Sites across the United States, Italy and Spain contributed samples from acute and convalescent COVID-19. The cDNA or gDNA used as material had been derived from T cells, B-cell-depleted T cells, or PBMCs.

This chain links TRBV7-2 with TRBJ1-6, with D maybe TRBD1 (5 bases). The sequencing input was peripheral blood. This clonotype originated in a woman in her fifties or sixties who had recovered from COVID-19. CDR3 loop: CASSLAGGLVNSPLHF. CDR3 coding DNA: TGTGCCAGCAGCTTAGCGGGGGGATTGGTTAATTCACCCCTCCACTTT.